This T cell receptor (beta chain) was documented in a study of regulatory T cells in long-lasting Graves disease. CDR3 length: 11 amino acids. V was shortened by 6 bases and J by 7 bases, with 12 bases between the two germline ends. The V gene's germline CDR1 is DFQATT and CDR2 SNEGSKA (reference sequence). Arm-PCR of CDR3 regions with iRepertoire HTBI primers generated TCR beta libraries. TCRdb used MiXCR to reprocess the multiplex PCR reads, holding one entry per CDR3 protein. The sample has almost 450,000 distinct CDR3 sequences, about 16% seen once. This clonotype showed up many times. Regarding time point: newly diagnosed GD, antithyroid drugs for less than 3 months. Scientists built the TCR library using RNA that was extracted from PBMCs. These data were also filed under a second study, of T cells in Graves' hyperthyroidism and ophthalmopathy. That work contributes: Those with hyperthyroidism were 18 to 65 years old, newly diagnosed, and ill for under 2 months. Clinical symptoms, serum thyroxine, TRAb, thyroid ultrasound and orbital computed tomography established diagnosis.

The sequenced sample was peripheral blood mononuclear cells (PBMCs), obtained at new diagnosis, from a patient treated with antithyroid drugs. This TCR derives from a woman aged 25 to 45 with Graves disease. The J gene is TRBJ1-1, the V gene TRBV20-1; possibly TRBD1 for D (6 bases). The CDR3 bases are TGCAGTGCCAGCAGGACAGTTGAAGCTTTCTTT. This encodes CSASRTVEAFF.